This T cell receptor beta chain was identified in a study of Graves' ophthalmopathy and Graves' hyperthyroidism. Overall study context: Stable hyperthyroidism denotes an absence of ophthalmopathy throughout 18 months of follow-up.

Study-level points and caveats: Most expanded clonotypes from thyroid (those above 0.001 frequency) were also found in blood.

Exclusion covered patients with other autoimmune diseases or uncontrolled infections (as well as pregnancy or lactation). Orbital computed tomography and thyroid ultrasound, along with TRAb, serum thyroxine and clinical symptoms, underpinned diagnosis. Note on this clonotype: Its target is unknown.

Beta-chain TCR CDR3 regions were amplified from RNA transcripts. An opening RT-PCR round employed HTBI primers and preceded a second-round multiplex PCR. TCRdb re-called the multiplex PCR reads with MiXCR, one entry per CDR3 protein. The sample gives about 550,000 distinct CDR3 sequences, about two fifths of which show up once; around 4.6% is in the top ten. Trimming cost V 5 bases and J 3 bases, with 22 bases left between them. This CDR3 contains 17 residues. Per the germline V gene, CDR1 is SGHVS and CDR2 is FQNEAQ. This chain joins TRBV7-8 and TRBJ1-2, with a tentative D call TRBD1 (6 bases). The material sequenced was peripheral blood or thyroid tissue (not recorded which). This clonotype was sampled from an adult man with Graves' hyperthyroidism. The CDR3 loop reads CASSQGGGMGGHYGYTF. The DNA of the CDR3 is TGTGCCAGCAGCCAAGGGGGGGGGATGGGGGGCCACTATGGCTACACCTTC.